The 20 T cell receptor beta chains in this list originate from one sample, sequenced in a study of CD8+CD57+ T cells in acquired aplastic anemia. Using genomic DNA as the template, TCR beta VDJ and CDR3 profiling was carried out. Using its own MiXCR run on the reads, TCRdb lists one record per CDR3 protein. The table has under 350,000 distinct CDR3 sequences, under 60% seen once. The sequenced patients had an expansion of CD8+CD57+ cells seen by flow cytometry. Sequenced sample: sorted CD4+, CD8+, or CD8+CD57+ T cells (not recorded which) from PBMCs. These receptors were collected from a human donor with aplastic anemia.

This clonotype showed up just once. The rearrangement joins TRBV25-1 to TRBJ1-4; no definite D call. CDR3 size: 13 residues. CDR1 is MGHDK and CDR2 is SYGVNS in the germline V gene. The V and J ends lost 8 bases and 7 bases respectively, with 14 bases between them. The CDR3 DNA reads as TGTGCCAGCCCTAGACGGGAGAGTGAAAAACTGTTTTTT. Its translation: CASPRRESEKLFF.

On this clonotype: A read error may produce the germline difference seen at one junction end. CDR3 region: CASSSGANTEALF. The CDR3 bases are TGCGCCAGCAGTTCCGGGGCGAATACTGAAGCTCTCTTT. This chain joins TRBV5-1 and TRBJ1-1; TRBD1 might be the D (5 bases). Germline CDR1 SGHRS, CDR2 YFSETQ. The CDR3 runs to 13 residues.

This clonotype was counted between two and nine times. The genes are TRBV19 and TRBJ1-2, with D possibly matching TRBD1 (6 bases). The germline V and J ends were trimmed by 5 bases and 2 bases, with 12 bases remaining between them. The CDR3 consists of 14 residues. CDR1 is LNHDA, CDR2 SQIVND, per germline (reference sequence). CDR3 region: CASSPSTGNYGYTF. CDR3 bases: TGTGCCAGTAGTCCCTCGACAGGAAACTATGGCTACACCTTC.

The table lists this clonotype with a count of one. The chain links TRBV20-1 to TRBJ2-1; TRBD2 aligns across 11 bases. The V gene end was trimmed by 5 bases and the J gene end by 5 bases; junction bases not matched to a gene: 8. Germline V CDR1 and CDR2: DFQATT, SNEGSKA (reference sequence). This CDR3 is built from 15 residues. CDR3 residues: CSALISGGAHNEQFF. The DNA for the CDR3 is TGCAGTGCTCTAATTAGCGGGGGGGCCCACAATGAGCAGTTCTTC.

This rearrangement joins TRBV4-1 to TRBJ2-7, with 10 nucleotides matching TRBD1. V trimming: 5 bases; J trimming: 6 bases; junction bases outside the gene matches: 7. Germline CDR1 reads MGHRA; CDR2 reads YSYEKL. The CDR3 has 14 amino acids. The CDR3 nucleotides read TGCGCCAGCAGCGGCCCCGGGACAGGGGTCGAGCAGTACTTC. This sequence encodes CASSGPGTGVEQYF.

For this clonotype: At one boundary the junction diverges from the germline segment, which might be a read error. CDR3 DNA sequence: TGTGCCAGCATAGCAGGGAGCCGCTCCTACGGGCAGTACTTC. It specifies CASIAGSRSYGQYF. The chain employs TRBV2 and TRBJ2-7; D might be TRBD1 or TRBD2, each matching 5 bases. The CDR3 consists of 14 residues. Per germline, CDR1 SNHLY and CDR2 FYNNEI.

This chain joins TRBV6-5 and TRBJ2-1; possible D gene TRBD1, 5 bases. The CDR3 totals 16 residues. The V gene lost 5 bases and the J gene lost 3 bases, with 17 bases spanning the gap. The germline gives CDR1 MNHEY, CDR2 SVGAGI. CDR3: CASSLGRGWGYNEQFF. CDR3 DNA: TGTGCCAGCAGTCTCGGAAGGGGATGGGGCTACAATGAGCAGTTCTTC.

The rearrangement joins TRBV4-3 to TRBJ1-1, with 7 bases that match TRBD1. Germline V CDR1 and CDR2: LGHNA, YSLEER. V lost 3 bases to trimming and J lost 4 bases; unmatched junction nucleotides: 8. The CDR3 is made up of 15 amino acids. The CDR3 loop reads CASSHYRGGSTEAFF. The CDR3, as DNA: TGCGCCAGCAGCCACTACAGGGGAGGGAGCACTGAAGCTTTCTTT.

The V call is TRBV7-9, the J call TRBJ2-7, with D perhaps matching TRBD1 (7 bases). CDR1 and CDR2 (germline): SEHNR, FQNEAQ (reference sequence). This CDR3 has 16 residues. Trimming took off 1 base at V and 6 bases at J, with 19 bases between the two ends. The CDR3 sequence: CASSLVGGQATLEQYF. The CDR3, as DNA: TGTGCCAGCAGCTTAGTGGGAGGACAGGCCACCCTCGAGCAGTACTTC.

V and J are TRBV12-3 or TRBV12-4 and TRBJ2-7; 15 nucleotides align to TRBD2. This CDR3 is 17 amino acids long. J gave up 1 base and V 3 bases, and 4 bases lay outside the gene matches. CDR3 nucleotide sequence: TGTGCCAGCAGTTTCGGGACTAGCGGGGGGCAGTCCTACGAGCAGTACTTC. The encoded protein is CASSFGTSGGQSYEQYF.

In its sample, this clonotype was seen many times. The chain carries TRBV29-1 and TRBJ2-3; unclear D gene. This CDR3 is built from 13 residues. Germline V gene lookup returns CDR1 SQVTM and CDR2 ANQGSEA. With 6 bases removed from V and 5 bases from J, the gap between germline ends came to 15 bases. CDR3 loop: CSVQLGLIDTQYF. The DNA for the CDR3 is TGCAGCGTACAGTTGGGGTTGATAGATACGCAGTATTTT.

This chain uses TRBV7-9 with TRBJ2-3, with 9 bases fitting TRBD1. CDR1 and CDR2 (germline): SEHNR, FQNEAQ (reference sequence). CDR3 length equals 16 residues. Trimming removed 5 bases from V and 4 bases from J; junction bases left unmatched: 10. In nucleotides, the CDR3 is TGTGCCAGCAGCCAAGACTCGACAGGGGGGCCAGATACGCAGTATTTT. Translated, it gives CASSQDSTGGPDTQYF.

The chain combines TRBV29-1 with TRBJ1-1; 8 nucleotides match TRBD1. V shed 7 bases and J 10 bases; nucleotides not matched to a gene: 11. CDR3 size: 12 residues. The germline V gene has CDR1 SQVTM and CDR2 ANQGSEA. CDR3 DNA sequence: TGCAGCGCTGATCCAGGGGGCGATAGAGCTTTCTTT. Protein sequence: CSADPGGDRAFF.

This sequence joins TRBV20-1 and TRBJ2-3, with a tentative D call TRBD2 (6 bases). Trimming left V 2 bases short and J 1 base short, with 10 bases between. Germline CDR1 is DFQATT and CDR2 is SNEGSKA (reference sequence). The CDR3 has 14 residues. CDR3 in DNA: TGCAGTGCTAGAAAGGCTAGCGGCACAGATACGCAGTATTTT. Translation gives CSARKASGTDTQYF.

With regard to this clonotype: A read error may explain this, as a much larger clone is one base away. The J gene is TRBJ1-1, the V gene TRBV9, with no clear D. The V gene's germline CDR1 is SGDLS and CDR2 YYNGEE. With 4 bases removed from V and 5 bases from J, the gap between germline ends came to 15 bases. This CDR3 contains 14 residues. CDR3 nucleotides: TGTGCCAGCAGCCTAGGGTATGGGCCTACTGAAGCTTTCTTT. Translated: CASSLGYGPTEAFF.

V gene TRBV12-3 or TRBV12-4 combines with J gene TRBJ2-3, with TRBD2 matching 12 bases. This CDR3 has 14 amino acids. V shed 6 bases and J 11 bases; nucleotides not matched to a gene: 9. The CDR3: CASSKTSGSNEQYF. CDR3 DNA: TGTGCCAGCAGCAAGACTAGCGGGAGCAATGAGCAGTATTTT.

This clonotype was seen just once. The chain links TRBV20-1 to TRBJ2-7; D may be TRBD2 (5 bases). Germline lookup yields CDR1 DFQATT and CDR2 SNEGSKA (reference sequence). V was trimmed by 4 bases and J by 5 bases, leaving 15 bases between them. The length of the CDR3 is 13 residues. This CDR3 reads CSANPGSAHEQYF. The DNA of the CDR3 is TGCAGTGCTAACCCGGGGTCAGCCCACGAGCAGTACTTC.

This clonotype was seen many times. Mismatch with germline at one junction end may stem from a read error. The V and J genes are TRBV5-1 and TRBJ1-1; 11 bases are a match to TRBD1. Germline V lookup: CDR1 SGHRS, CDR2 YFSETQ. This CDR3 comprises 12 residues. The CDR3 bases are TGCGCCAGCAGCCTTGGACAGGGGGCGAGTCGGTTT. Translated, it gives CASSLGQGASRF. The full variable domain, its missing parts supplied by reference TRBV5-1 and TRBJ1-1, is KAGVTQTPRYLIKTRGQQVTLSCSPISGHRSVSWYQQTPGQGLQFLFEYFSETQRNKGNFPGRFSGRQFSNSRSEMNVSTLELGDSALYLCASSLGQGASRFGQGTRLTVV.

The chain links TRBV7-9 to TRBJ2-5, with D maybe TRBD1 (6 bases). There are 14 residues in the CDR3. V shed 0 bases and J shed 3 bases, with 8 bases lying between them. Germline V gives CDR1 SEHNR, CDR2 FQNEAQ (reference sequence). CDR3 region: CASSLAGTKETQYF. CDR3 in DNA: TGTGCCAGCAGCTTAGCGGGGACAAAAGAGACCCAGTACTTC.

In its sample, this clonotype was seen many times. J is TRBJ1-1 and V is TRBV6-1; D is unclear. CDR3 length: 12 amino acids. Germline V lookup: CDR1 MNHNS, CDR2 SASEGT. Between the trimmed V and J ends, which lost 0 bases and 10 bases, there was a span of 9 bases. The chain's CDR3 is CASSEAFSTAFF. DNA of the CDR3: TGTGCCAGCAGTGAAGCGTTCTCGACAGCTTTCTTT.